The 12 T cell receptor beta chains presented below share a single source sample, sequenced in a study of blood T cell repertoires in COVID-19. The assay was immunoSEQ multiplex PCR, and TCRdb's table has in-frame clones only and misses some. Counted here are 85,000 to 100,000 clones, roughly nine tenths occurring once; the ten biggest clones make up 1.5% to 2%. The sample was peripheral blood. These TCRs come from a man aged 55 to 70 with acute or convalescent COVID-19.

The rearrangement links TRBV7-9 to TRBJ1-2; TRBD1 matches 7 bases. CDR1 is SEHNR and CDR2 is FQNEAQ in the germline V gene (reference sequence). Trimming removed 1 base from V and 7 bases from J; junction bases left unmatched: 3. CDR3 length: 13 residues. CDR3 DNA: TGTGCCAGCAGCTTAGAGGGGGCGCGTGGCTACACCTTC. This translates into CASSLEGARGYTF.

The chain is built from TRBV5-1 and TRBJ1-1; maybe TRBD1 (6 bases). The CDR3 runs 13 residues. Trimming left V 5 bases short and J 4 bases short, with 12 bases between. The germline V gene encodes CDR1 SGHRS and CDR2 YFSETQ. Written as DNA, the CDR3 is TGCGCCAGCAGGCGTACAGGGACCACTGAAGCTTTCTTT. It codes for CASRRTGTTEAFF. The complete variable domain, with remaining parts taken from reference TRBV5-1 and TRBJ1-1, reads KAGVTQTPRYLIKTRGQQVTLSCSPISGHRSVSWYQQTPGQGLQFLFEYFSETQRNKGNFPGRFSGRQFSNSRSEMNVSTLELGDSALYLCASRRTGTTEAFFGQGTRLTVV.

The rearrangement links TRBV27 to TRBJ1-2; 9 nucleotides match TRBD1. The V segment lost 1 base and the J segment 4 bases; nucleotides outside the gene matches: 16. CDR1 is MNHEY and CDR2 is SMNVEV in the germline V gene (reference sequence). This CDR3 contains 19 residues. The CDR3, as DNA: TGTGCCAGCAGTTTATGGGGGAATCCGAGACAGGGGGATGGCTATGGCTACACCTTC. The encoded protein is CASSLWGNPRQGDGYGYTF.

This clone was seen once. This sequence joins TRBV5-5 and TRBJ2-2; tentatively, D is TRBD2 (7 bases). Germline V gene data show CDR1 as SGHKS and CDR2 as YYEKEE (reference sequence). V was pared by 4 bases and J by 5 bases, with 18 bases between. The CDR3 totals 16 residues. In nucleotides, the CDR3 is TGTGCCAGCAGCCCTTGGGGGGGGACAAATACCGGGGAGCTGTTTTTT. Protein sequence: CASSPWGGTNTGELFF.

The V call is TRBV5-1, the J call TRBJ1-2; 10 bases fit TRBD1. Germline-derived CDR1 and CDR2 are SGHRS and YFSETQ. This CDR3 region has 14 residues. With V trimmed by 4 bases and J by 7 bases, 7 bases remained unmatched. CDR3 region: CASSLYGQGGGYTF. As DNA, the CDR3 is TGCGCCAGCAGCCTTTACGGACAGGGGGGTGGCTACACCTTC.

DNA for the CDR3: TGTGCCTGGAGTGGTAAGAGCAATCCCACTGAAGCTTTCTTT. Protein: CAWSGKSNPTEAFF. The chain couples TRBV30 to TRBJ1-1; D is ambiguous. The CDR3 sequence is 14 residues long. The V end was cut by 1 base, the J end by 4 bases, with 13 bases between. CDR1 is GTSNPN, CDR2 SVGIG, per germline (reference sequence).

The CDR3 here is CASSILRGGGTGELFF. The CDR3 DNA sequence: TGTGCCAGTAGTATATTGCGGGGGGGCGGCACCGGGGAGCTGTTTTTT. The V and J genes are TRBV19 and TRBJ2-2; 9 bases match TRBD2. CDR3 length equals 16 residues. J was trimmed by 4 bases and V by 2 bases; bases with no gene match: 5. Germline loops: CDR1 LNHDA, CDR2 SQIVND (reference sequence).

CDR3 protein: CASSVQGQPNTEAFF. The CDR3 DNA reads as TGTGCCAGCAGCGTCCAGGGACAGCCGAACACTGAAGCTTTCTTT. V gene TRBV9 combines with J gene TRBJ1-1; 7 positions match TRBD1. The CDR3 consists of 15 residues. CDR1 SGDLS and CDR2 YYNGEE come from the germline V gene. The junction had 5 bases not matched to a gene; V was cut back by 2 bases and J by 1 base.

The J gene is TRBJ1-3, the V gene TRBV5-1; no firm D call. The CDR3 spans 14 residues. CDR1 and CDR2 from the germline V gene are SGHRS and YFSETQ. V lost 0 bases, J lost 4 bases, and 8 bases lay in between. This chain's CDR3 is CASSLAGYGNTIYF. The CDR3 nucleotides are TGCGCCAGCAGCTTGGCAGGTTACGGAAACACCATATATTTT.

The rearrangement uses TRBV2 and TRBJ2-7, with a tentative D call TRBD1 (6 bases). This CDR3 spans 12 amino acids. Germline assignment: CDR1 SNHLY and CDR2 FYNNEI. Between the trimmed V and J ends, which lost 6 bases and 1 base, there was a span of 7 bases. CDR3 region: CASRDSSYEQYV. CDR3 in DNA: TGTGCCAGCAGGGACAGTTCCTACGAGCAGTACGTC.

The V gene is TRBV7-9, the J gene TRBJ1-1; maybe TRBD1 (6 bases). Germline assignment: CDR1 SEHNR and CDR2 FQNEAQ (reference sequence). The CDR3 consists of 16 residues. V shed 0 bases and J shed 5 bases, with 16 bases lying between them. In DNA form, the CDR3 reads TGTGCCAGCAGCTTAGCCGTCCCGGGGCAGGGGACTGAAGCTTTCTTT. This sequence encodes CASSLAVPGQGTEAFF.

V usage is TRBV15 and J usage is TRBJ2-3; TRBD1 matches 10 bases. Germline CDR1 reads LNHNV; CDR2 reads YYDKDF (reference sequence). V lost 4 bases to trimming and J lost 7 bases; unmatched junction nucleotides: 5. The CDR3 totals 14 residues. CDR3 sequence: CATSTRQGANTQYF. The CDR3 nucleotides are TGTGCCACCAGCACCCGACAGGGGGCGAATACGCAGTATTTT.